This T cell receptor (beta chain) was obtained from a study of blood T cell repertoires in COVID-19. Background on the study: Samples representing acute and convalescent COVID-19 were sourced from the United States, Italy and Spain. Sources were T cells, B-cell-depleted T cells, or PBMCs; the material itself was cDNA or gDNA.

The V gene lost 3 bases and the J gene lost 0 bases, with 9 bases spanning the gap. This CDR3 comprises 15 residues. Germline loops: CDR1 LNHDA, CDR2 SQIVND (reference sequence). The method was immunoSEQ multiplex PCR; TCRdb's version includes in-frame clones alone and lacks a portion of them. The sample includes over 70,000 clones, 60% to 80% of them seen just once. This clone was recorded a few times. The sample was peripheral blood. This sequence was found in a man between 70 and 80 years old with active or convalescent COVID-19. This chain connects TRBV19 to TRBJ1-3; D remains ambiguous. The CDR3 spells CASSIQRDSGNTIYF. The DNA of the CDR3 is TGTGCCAGTAGTATCCAACGGGACTCTGGAAACACCATATATTTT.